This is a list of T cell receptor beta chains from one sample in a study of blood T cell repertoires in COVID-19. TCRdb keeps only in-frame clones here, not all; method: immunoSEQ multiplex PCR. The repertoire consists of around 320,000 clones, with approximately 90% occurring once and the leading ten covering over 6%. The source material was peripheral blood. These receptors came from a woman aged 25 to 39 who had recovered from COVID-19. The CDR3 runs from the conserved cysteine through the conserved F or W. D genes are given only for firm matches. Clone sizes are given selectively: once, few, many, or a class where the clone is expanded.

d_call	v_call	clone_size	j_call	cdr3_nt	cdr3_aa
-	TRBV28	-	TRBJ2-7	TGTGCCAGCAGTTTGGTTTCGCAGGCAGGCGAGTACTTC	CASSLVSQAGEYF
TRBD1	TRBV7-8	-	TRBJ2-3	TGTGCCAGCAGTCCCCGGGACAGGTCATCAGATACGCAGTATTTT	CASSPRDRSSDTQYF
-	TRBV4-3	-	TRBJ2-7	TGCGCCAGCAGCAGCCGGGCGGGGGCGTACGAGCAGTACTTC	CASSSRAGAYEQYF
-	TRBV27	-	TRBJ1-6	TGTGCCAGCAGCCTATCGGGACTTTCCTTTTCTGGTTCACCCCTCCACTTT	CASSLSGLSFSGSPLHF
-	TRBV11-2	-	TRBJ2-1	TGTGCCAGCCGGTACAGGGCGGATGAGCAGTTCTTC	CASRYRADEQFF
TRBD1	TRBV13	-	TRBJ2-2	TGTGCCAGCAGCACCGCCAGGGGGAAAAACACCGGGGAGCTGTTTTTT	CASSTARGKNTGELFF
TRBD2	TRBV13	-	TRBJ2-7	TGTGCCAGCAGCCCGCTCGGGGGGGGCGATGACGAGCAGTACTTC	CASSPLGGGDDEQYF
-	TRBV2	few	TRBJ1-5	TGTGCCAGCAGTGGACAGGGCAATCAGCCCCAGCATTTT	CASSGQGNQPQHF
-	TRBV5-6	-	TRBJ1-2	TGTGCCAGCAGCTTAAGGTTCGACAGTGGGTATGGCTACACCTTC	CASSLRFDSGYGYTF
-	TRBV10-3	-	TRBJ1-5	TGTGCCGCCCGTGGAGGGGAGAATAGCAATCAGCCCCAGCATTTT	CAARGGENSNQPQHF
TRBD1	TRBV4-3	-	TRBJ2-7	TGCGCCAGCAGGCGAATTGGGACAGGTTTAATTCCCCTCAAACCATACGAGCAGTACTTC	CASRRIGTGLIPLKPYEQYF